This T cell receptor beta chain was documented in a study of OX40 agonist ivuxolimab in advanced cancers. Regarding the study as a whole: Still undetermined is the antigen specificity of the expanded peripheral T cells. Low normalized T-cell clonal expansion was also seen in some nonresponders.

Worth noting for this clone: Its target is not known.

Assay: immunoSEQ multiplex PCR; the TCRdb copy retains only in-frame clones and omits some. This table has tens of thousands of clones, approximately 84% appearing once. The sample in question was CD4+ or CD8+ T cells sorted from blood, obtained in a trial of the OX40 agonist ivuxolimab. This clonotype was obtained from an adult with an advanced solid tumor such as melanoma, head and neck, liver or kidney cancer.

Here the CDR3 DNA reads TGTGCCAGTAGTCAAGGTGCGGCCGGCGGGACTAGCGGGGGGAGGAATGAGCAGTTCTTC. Translation: CASSQGAAGGTSGGRNEQFF. This chain uses TRBV19 with TRBJ2-1; the match to TRBD2 covers 15 bases. The trim removed 5 bases at V and 7 bases at J, leaving 18 bases unmatched. This CDR3 comprises 20 residues. CDR1 and CDR2 from the germline V gene are LNHDA and SQIVND (reference sequence).